The entry below gives a single T cell receptor (beta chain) sequence along with its context. As yet, its antigen is unknown. TCRdb redid the calling of the 5' RACE reads with MiXCR, one entry per CDR3 protein. Here the sample spans some 40,000 distinct CDR3 sequences, less than 8% being singletons. The sample comes from a study of T-cell memory formation after mild COVID-19. Study-level points and caveats: Memory sampled before infection contained some responding clones, suggesting cross-reactive memory joined. The main location of contracting CD4+ clones was CM and EM, and that of contracting CD8+ clones was EMRA. CD4/CD8 balance characterized clones contracting day 15 to 85, and CD4+ skew characterized later expanders.

This clonotype was sampled from an adult who had mild COVID-19 (a few samples of this study predate the infection). Cell type and time point are not known. Sequencing was carried out using PBMCs or a T cell subset sorted from them (not recorded which).

The CDR3 reads CASSSGLPNEQFF. In DNA form, the CDR3 reads TGTGCCAGCAGTTCCGGCCTTCCGAATGAGCAGTTCTTC. The chain has TRBV12-3 or TRBV12-4 and TRBJ2-1; D not certain. This CDR3 comprises 13 residues. V was cut by 4 bases and J by 7 bases, with 11 bases left in between.